This note documents a single T cell receptor (beta chain) sequence. Antigen specificity is unknown. Generated by immunoSEQ multiplex PCR, the TCRdb table keeps only in-frame clones and is missing some. The sample carries about 30,000 clones, over 85% recorded once. The sample originates from a study of lymphopenia after photon versus proton radiotherapy. Germline CDR1 is ENHRY and CDR2 is SYGVKD. V shed 6 bases, J shed 6 bases, and the junction held 10 bases outside the gene matches. This CDR3 has 15 residues. Study-wide results and caveats: Post-nadir diversity loss with photons came from oligoclonal expansion, particularly CD8+ Temra cells. Proton therapy kept repertoires fairly stable, unlike photons, which gained effector/memory cells.

This sequence was found in a woman between 50 and 59 years old with cholangiocarcinoma. Sequences were derived from peripheral blood, sampled from a patient treated with photon-based radiotherapy. The J gene is TRBJ1-2, the V gene TRBV10-3; 10 bases are a match to TRBD1. For the CDR3, the DNA is TGTGCCATCAGCGATACGCAGGGGACAGGGGATGGCTACACCTTC. It translates to CAISDTQGTGDGYTF.